The 27 T cell receptor beta chains below come from one sample, sequenced in a study of regulatory T cells in long-lasting Graves disease. The authors built TCR beta libraries using iRepertoire HTBI primers and Arm-PCR of CDR3 regions. A single record per CDR3 protein comes from TCRdb applying MiXCR to the multiplex PCR reads. The sample lists hundreds of thousands of distinct CDR3 sequences, 15% to 20% occurring once. Time point noted: newly diagnosed GD, antithyroid drugs for less than 3 months. Scientists built the TCR library using RNA that was extracted from PBMCs. This sample was shared with a second study, whose subject was T cells in Graves' hyperthyroidism and ophthalmopathy.

Material: peripheral blood mononuclear cells (PBMCs), obtained at new diagnosis, from a patient treated with antithyroid drugs. The receptors come from a woman aged 25 to 39 with Graves disease.

This chain joins TRBV5-1 and TRBJ2-3; 10 positions agree with TRBD2. V lost 2 bases, J lost 2 bases, and 2 bases stayed unmatched. This CDR3 region has 15 residues. Germline assignment: CDR1 SGHRS and CDR2 YFSETQ. The CDR3 here is CASSLLAGHTDTQYF. The CDR3 bases are TGCGCCAGCAGCTTACTAGCGGGACACACAGATACGCAGTATTTT.

In this sample, this clonotype turned up many times. The chain has TRBV3-1 and TRBJ2-5; weak D call: TRBD1 (5 bases). V gave up 6 bases and J gave up 4 bases, with 12 bases separating them. Germline V gene data show CDR1 as LGHDT and CDR2 as YNNKEL (reference sequence). This CDR3 spans 13 amino acids. The CDR3, as DNA: TGTGCCAGCAGACGGGCAGGGCTAGAGACCCAGTACTTC. Translating it yields CASRRAGLETQYF.

The table lists this clonotype with many counts. The V call is TRBV12-3 or TRBV12-4, the J call TRBJ2-6; D is possibly TRBD1 (5 bases). This CDR3 contains 21 residues. Trimming removed 5 bases from V and 0 bases from J, with 26 bases in between. The CDR3 region is CASSPSERHKGLISGANVLTF. The CDR3 DNA sequence: TGTGCCAGCAGTCCCTCTGAAAGACATAAGGGGTTGATCTCTGGGGCCAACGTCCTGACTTTC.

Comment on this clonotype: A far larger clone is just one base off, so this is likely a read error. V usage is TRBV6-1 and J usage is TRBJ2-7; D gene unclear. In germline, CDR1 is MNHNS, CDR2 SASEGT. This CDR3 contains 11 residues. Here the CDR3 DNA reads TGTGCCTGCAGTGATCAGTACGAGCAGTACTTC. As protein: CACSDQYEQYF.

Many counts were recorded for this clonotype. This chain connects TRBV6-2 or TRBV6-3 to TRBJ1-5; unclear D gene. Deletions cut 0 bases from V and 3 bases from J, with 18 bases between. The CDR3 length is 18 residues. Germline CDR1 and CDR2: MNHEY and SVGEGT. The CDR3 loop is CASSYSPDTRAVNQPQHF. CDR3 DNA: TGTGCCAGCAGTTACTCCCCAGACACCAGAGCCGTCAATCAGCCCCAGCATTTT.

The sample holds many counts of this clonotype. One junction end disagrees with the germline gene, perhaps due to a read error. The chain joins TRBV28 to TRBJ2-5; D gene uncertain. The CDR3 has 12 amino acids. The germline CDR1 and CDR2 sequences are MDHEN and SYDVKM. The CDR3 DNA reads as TGTGCCAGCAGCTTATCCGGGGAGACCCAGTACTTC. Amino acid sequence: CASSLSGETQYF.

The J gene is TRBJ1-3, the V gene TRBV20-1, with D uncertain. Germline V lookup: CDR1 DFQATT, CDR2 SNEGSKA (reference sequence). Trimming removed 3 bases at V and 7 bases at J, with 10 bases between. This CDR3 has 12 amino acids. CDR3 protein: CSASPFSNTIYF. CDR3 DNA: TGCAGTGCTAGTCCCTTCTCCAACACCATATATTTT.

Ten or more counts support this clonotype. The chain links TRBV28 to TRBJ1-1; tentative D call: TRBD1 (5 bases). This CDR3 contains 12 residues. V lost 5 bases and J 10 bases, leaving 14 bases between the germline ends. CDR1 MDHEN and CDR2 SYDVKM come from the germline V gene. The DNA for the CDR3 is TGTGCCAGCAGTCGACAGCCCTCCCGAGCTTTCTTT. This encodes CASSRQPSRAFF.

This clonotype was detected ten times or more. The rearrangement uses TRBV11-2 and TRBJ2-3, with TRBD2 identical over 10 bases. V was clipped by 3 bases and J by 0 bases; unmatched bases: 6. Germline CDR1 reads SGHAT; CDR2 reads FQNNGV. This CDR3 contains 17 residues. The CDR3 protein is CASSFLSGRPSTDTQYF. Here the CDR3 DNA reads TGTGCCAGCAGCTTCCTTAGCGGGAGGCCCAGCACAGATACGCAGTATTTT.

This chain links TRBV6-2 or TRBV6-3 with TRBJ2-1; no firm D call. Germline CDR1 reads MNHEY; CDR2 reads SVGEGT. The length of the CDR3 is 11 residues. The V and J ends lost 9 bases and 7 bases respectively, with 10 bases between them. In DNA, the CDR3 is TGTGCCAGTTATTCCGAGAATGAGCAGTTCTTC. This sequence encodes CASYSENEQFF.

This clonotype was seen at least ten times. This sequence joins TRBV6-5 and TRBJ2-1, with TRBD1 matching 12 bases. The trim removed 4 bases at V and 8 bases at J, leaving 9 bases unmatched. This CDR3 is built from 16 residues. Germline V CDR1 and CDR2: MNHEY, SVGAGI. The CDR3 is CASSSPGTGGLYEQFF. CDR3 bases: TGTGCCAGCAGTTCCCCCGGGACAGGGGGCTTGTATGAGCAGTTCTTC.

This clonotype was seen at least ten times. The V gene is TRBV4-1, the J gene TRBJ2-5, with a possible D match to TRBD2 (6 bases). CDR1 is MGHRA, CDR2 YSYEKL, per germline. CDR3 length: 15 amino acids. V lost 0 bases to trimming and J lost 2 bases, with 10 bases between them. The CDR3 loop reads CASSQEEAGQETQYF. In DNA form, the CDR3 reads TGCGCCAGCAGCCAAGAGGAGGCGGGACAAGAGACCCAGTACTTC.

This clonotype was seen only a few times. The rearrangement joins TRBV13 to TRBJ2-2; 7 bases align to TRBD1. The CDR3 spans 17 residues. J gave up 5 bases and V 5 bases, and 14 bases lay outside the gene matches. Germline V gives CDR1 PRHDT, CDR2 FYEKMQ (reference sequence). CDR3 amino acids: CASSRRDSAVPTGELFF. The CDR3 DNA reads as TGTGCCAGCAGCCGCCGGGACAGCGCAGTGCCTACCGGGGAGCTGTTTTTT.

This clonotype turned up a few times. This chain uses TRBV3-1 with TRBJ2-5; D remains unclear. The germline V and J ends were trimmed by 8 bases and 1 base, with 8 bases remaining between them. CDR1 and CDR2 from the germline V gene are LGHDT and YNNKEL (reference sequence). The CDR3 runs to 12 residues. The CDR3 here is CASCGLQETQYF. Here the CDR3 DNA reads TGTGCCAGCTGTGGTCTCCAAGAGACCCAGTACTTC.

The sample holds a few counts of this clonotype. The rearrangement uses TRBV7-2 and TRBJ1-5, with D unresolved. The CDR3 is made up of 13 amino acids. The V gene lost 5 bases and the J gene lost 5 bases, with 10 bases spanning the gap. Looked up from germline, CDR1 is SGHTA and CDR2 is FQGNSA. The CDR3, as DNA: TGTGCCAGCAGCCCCTGGAAACATCAGCCCCAGCATTTT. Translated, it gives CASSPWKHQPQHF.

This clonotype came up a few times. The chain couples TRBV9 to TRBJ2-6; 11 bases agree with TRBD1. The V gene's germline CDR1 is SGDLS and CDR2 YYNGEE. This CDR3 contains 16 residues. V trimming: 4 bases; J trimming: 4 bases; junction bases outside the gene matches: 4. CDR3 bases: TGTGCCAGCAGCATAGGACAGGGGGCCGGGGCCAACGTCCTGACTTTC. Its translation: CASSIGQGAGANVLTF. Looking up the rest from reference TRBV9 and TRBJ2-6 gives the full variable domain: DSGVTQTPKHLITATGQRVTLRCSPRSGDLSVYWYQQSLDQGLQFLIQYYNGEERAKGNILERFSAQQFPDLHSELNLSSLELGDSALYFCASSIGQGAGANVLTFGAGSRLTVL.

This chain uses TRBV30 with TRBJ2-2; D unresolved. This CDR3 is built from 15 residues. Germline V gives CDR1 GTSNPN, CDR2 SVGIG (reference sequence). V was trimmed by 0 bases and J by 1 base, leaving 9 bases between them. The CDR3 here is CAWSVRVRNTGELFF. For the CDR3, the DNA is TGTGCCTGGAGTGTCAGAGTAAGGAACACCGGGGAGCTGTTTTTT.

The rearrangement links TRBV7-9 to TRBJ2-1; 9 bases agree with TRBD1. In germline, CDR1 is SEHNR, CDR2 FQNEAQ (reference sequence). This CDR3 has 13 amino acids. V was clipped by 10 bases and J by 8 bases; unmatched bases: 9. The CDR3, as DNA: TGTGCCAAAACGGGACAGGGTGAATATGAGCAGTTCTTC. The encoded protein is CAKTGQGEYEQFF.

As concerns this clonotype: A read error may produce the germline difference seen at one junction end. The V and J genes are TRBV30 and TRBJ1-1, with D possibly matching TRBD1 (5 bases). Germline V lookup: CDR1 GTSNPN, CDR2 SVGIG (reference sequence). The CDR3 contains 15 residues. CDR3 coding DNA: TGTGCCCGGAGTCTCTCCTTCCGGGGGGGCACTGAAGCTTTCTTT. Its translation is CARSLSFRGGTEAFF.

A few counts support this clonotype. The chain joins TRBV29-1 to TRBJ2-1; D possibly corresponds to TRBD2 (5 bases). The V gene's germline CDR1 is SQVTM and CDR2 ANQGSEA. The CDR3 contains 13 residues. Trimming removed 4 bases from V and 1 base from J, with 8 bases in between. The CDR3 DNA reads TGCAGCGTTGGGCGGGTATCCTACAATGAGCAGTTCTTC. Its translation: CSVGRVSYNEQFF.

This clonotype occurred many times. The V and J genes are TRBV7-2 and TRBJ2-4; no clear D gene. This CDR3 comprises 12 residues. The germline V gene has CDR1 SGHTA and CDR2 FQGNSA. The ends were cut back, 5 bases at V and 9 bases at J, with 11 bases in the middle. CDR3 bases: TGTGCCAGCAGCCTGACTTTGGGCATTCAGTACTTC. This gives the protein CASSLTLGIQYF.

A word on this clonotype: This may be a read error: a much more frequent sequence differs by one nucleotide. The V gene is TRBV12-3 or TRBV12-4, the J gene TRBJ2-2, with TRBD2 as a possible D gene (5 bases). The CDR3 consists of 13 residues. CDR3 in DNA: TGTGCCAGCAGGCGTGCGAACACCGGGGAGCCGTTTTTT. This translates into CASRRANTGEPFF.

The chain recombines TRBV6-2 or TRBV6-3 with TRBJ1-6, with D possibly being TRBD1 (6 bases). V lost 5 bases and J lost 8, with 13 bases in between. The CDR3 contains 14 residues. The germline V gene encodes CDR1 MNHEY and CDR2 SVGEGT. Here the CDR3 reads CASSPRTVDSPLHF. CDR3 sequence (DNA): TGTGCCAGCAGTCCACGGACAGTTGATTCACCCCTCCACTTT.

V and J are TRBV27 and TRBJ1-6, with no clear D. Trimming removed 6 bases from V and 7 bases from J, with 16 bases in between. CDR1 is MNHEY and CDR2 is SMNVEV in the germline V gene (reference sequence). The CDR3 spans 15 residues. CDR3 nucleotides: TGTGCCAGCAGGGCTTTTACGGCTCCGAATTCACCCCTCCACTTT. Its translation is CASRAFTAPNSPLHF.

Many counts were recorded for this clonotype. The chain joins TRBV2 to TRBJ1-3; TRBD1 is a possible D gene (5 bases). V lost 6 bases and J lost 2, with 8 bases in between. The CDR3 is 13 amino acids. In germline, CDR1 is SNHLY, CDR2 FYNNEI. The CDR3 region is CASSPGAGNTIYF. The CDR3 bases are TGTGCCAGCAGCCCGGGGGCTGGAAACACCATATATTTT.

This clonotype was seen a few times. The chain employs TRBV9 and TRBJ1-1, with D unresolved. Germline CDR1 and CDR2: SGDLS and YYNGEE. Trimming shortened V by 0 bases and J by 5 bases, and 8 bases separated the two germline ends. The CDR3 covers 13 residues. In DNA, the CDR3 is TGTGCCAGCAGCGTAGAAGGGTTTACTGAAGCTTTCTTT. Translation: CASSVEGFTEAFF.

This clonotype was seen once. The chain employs TRBV7-8 and TRBJ1-4; no clear D gene. Deletions cut 5 bases from V and 0 bases from J, with 13 bases between. The germline CDR1 and CDR2 sequences are SGHVS and FQNEAQ. The CDR3 sequence is 16 residues long. CDR3: CASSLRRFATNEKLFF. The DNA of the CDR3 is TGTGCCAGCAGCCTTCGCAGGTTTGCAACTAATGAAAAACTGTTTTTT.